This T cell receptor (beta chain) was recovered during a study of blood T cell repertoires in COVID-19. Whole-study context: The United States, Italy and Spain provided the acute and convalescent COVID-19 samples. T cells, B-cell-depleted T cells, or PBMCs provided the cDNA or gDNA that served as material.

Study processing details: The authors estimated nucleated cell counts from reference gene primer amplification. TCRdb keeps only in-frame clones here, not all; method: immunoSEQ multiplex PCR. D and trimming were read from the DNA, whereas the V and J calls and clone size are those reported in that table. The data show 250,000 or so clones, around four fifths seen once. Germline CDR1 is MNHNY and CDR2 is SVGAGI (reference sequence). The CDR3 is 14 amino acids. V gave up 4 bases and J gave up 3 bases, with 11 bases separating them. The clonotype comes from a woman aged 55-70 years with active or convalescent COVID-19. The sample taken for sequencing was peripheral blood. The rearrangement links TRBV6-6 to TRBJ2-3; maybe TRBD1 (6 bases). The CDR3 protein is CASSFQTGTDTQYF. The CDR3 nucleotides are TGTGCCAGCAGTTTCCAGACAGGTACAGATACGCAGTATTTT.